The clone carrying this T cell receptor (beta chain) was seen more than once but under ten times. The sample originates from a study of blood T cell repertoires in COVID-19. For the study at large: Whether acute or convalescent, the COVID-19 samples came from the United States, Italy and Spain. PBMCs, B-cell-depleted T cells, or T cells provided the cDNA or gDNA that made up the material.

In the original processing: It was from reference gene primer amplification that nucleated cell counts were estimated. Using immunoSEQ multiplex PCR, the repertoire was profiled, and TCRdb retains in-frame clones only, with some absent. V, J and clone size are taken as reported in that table, and D and trimming were inferred from the DNA itself. The top ten hold over 3.5% of the sample, which has roughly 260,000 clones, 82% seen once. J lost 6 bases, V lost 5 bases, and 10 bases had no gene match. The CDR3 has 15 amino acids. Germline assignment: CDR1 SGHAT and CDR2 FQNNGV. The source of this sequence is a woman in her 70s with acute or convalescent COVID-19. The source material was peripheral blood. The V call is TRBV11-2, the J call TRBJ2-7; 10 nucleotides agree with TRBD1. As DNA, the CDR3 is TGTGCCAGCAGCCTACTAAGACAGGGGGCAGGCGAGCAGTACTTC. Protein: CASSLLRQGAGEQYF.